This TCR beta chain was recorded in a study of blood T cell repertoires in COVID-19 (dated by TCRdb to about 2020). General notes on the study: Samples from collaborators originated in the United States, Italy and Spain and spanned both the acute and convalescent phases of COVID-19. HLA class I and class II types, where available, came from metadata supplied by the sample provider rather than from assay-based typing. The material from the prospective study consisted of cDNA or gDNA derived from T cells, B-cell-depleted T cells, or PBMCs. Samples were obtained from the ongoing ImmuneRACE study (first 160 participants) and from about 1,300 subjects provided by 6 global collaborators. A de-identified subject ID, COVID-19 status, age in years and sex were almost always included in the sample metadata. The dataset comprised deeply sampled blood TCRbeta repertoires from subjects exposed to, actively infected with, or recovered from COVID-19. The repertoires were made available in a free public database intended to serve as a resource for research on the immune response to SARS-CoV-2. Paper-wide results and their limitations: The quantity of clinical and demographic metadata differed by source and by participant and was supplied without curation.

Each collaborating institution followed its own protocols to collect whole blood in K2EDTA tubes. For TCRbeta analysis, collaborator samples were shipped as frozen whole blood, as isolated PBMCs, or as DNA extracted from either sample type. CDR1 MGHDK and CDR2 SYGVNS are derived from the germline V gene. V loses 3 bases, J loses 5 bases, and the germline ends lie 16 bases apart. The CDR3 spans 15 residues, from the cysteine through the phenylalanine. Only the CDR3 region is kept as DNA, spanning 45 bases read in frame from base 1. The immunoSEQ Assay, a bias-controlled multiplex PCR, was used to amplify TCRbeta CDR3 regions from genomic DNA. Under the source paper's analysis protocol: Nucleated cell counts per sample were estimated from amplification of reference gene primers within the assay. To quantify the absolute abundance of each unique TCRbeta CDR3 rearrangement, sequence reads were collapsed and filtered. For each sample, productive Simpson clonality was calculated as the square root of Simpson's diversity index across productive rearrangements. TCRdb's version of the immuneACCESS table is confined to in-frame rearrangements and falls short of the full clone set. An unresolved V gene accounts for under half of the shortfall where checked; the remainder is of unknown origin. V, J and clone size are taken as reported in that table, and D and trimming were inferred from the DNA itself. The sample table shows about 400,000 clones, and approximately 86% are seen once. The leading ten clones occupy around 3% of the sample.

Points on this clone: The antigen this receptor binds is unknown. Base qualities were left out, and no much larger clone turns up one base away.

The clonotype was recovered from a human donor in a cohort sampled during active COVID-19. The sequencing input was peripheral blood. The chain is made from TRBV25-1 and TRBJ2-5; TRBD2 is a weak D gene call, 5 bases matching. The CDR3 here reads CASSESYGLLETQYF. The DNA is TGTGCCAGCAGTGAGTCCTACGGACTCCTGGAGACCCAGTACTTC.